These 2 T cell receptor beta chains were sequenced from one sample in a study of cytotoxic CD8 clonotypes in ibrutinib-treated CLL. Generated by immunoSEQ multiplex PCR, the TCRdb table keeps only in-frame clones and is missing some. Among 50,000 to 70,000 clones listed, 50% to 60% were seen once. Sequenced here: PBMCs, sampled at disease progression, from a patient treated with ibrutinib. Receptor source: a human donor with chronic lymphocytic leukemia.

The chain is built from TRBV29-1 and TRBJ2-5; TRBD2 agrees at 8 bases. With 5 bases clipped from V and 5 bases from J, the junction kept 7 bases outside the gene matches. There are 13 residues in the CDR3. Germline lookup yields CDR1 SQVTM and CDR2 ANQGSEA. The CDR3 sequence: CSVRRTSRETQYF. DNA for the CDR3: TGCAGCGTTAGACGGACTAGCCGGGAGACCCAGTACTTC. Full variable domain (rest looked up from reference TRBV29-1 and TRBJ2-5): SAVISQKPSRDICQRGTSLTIQCQVDSQVTMMFWYRQQPGQSLTLIATANQGSEATYESGFVIDKFPISRPNLTFSTLTVSNMSPEDSSIYLCSVRRTSRETQYFGPGTRLLVL.

This clone was detected only once. The chain has TRBV6-5 and TRBJ1-2, with 8 bases fitting TRBD1. V shed 5 bases, J shed 0 bases, and the junction held 5 bases outside the gene matches. The CDR3 totals 15 residues. Looked up from germline, CDR1 is MNHEY and CDR2 is SVGAGI. CDR3 nucleotides: TGTGCCAGCAGTAGGACAGGGTTAACTAACTATGGCTACACCTTC. It codes for CASSRTGLTNYGYTF.